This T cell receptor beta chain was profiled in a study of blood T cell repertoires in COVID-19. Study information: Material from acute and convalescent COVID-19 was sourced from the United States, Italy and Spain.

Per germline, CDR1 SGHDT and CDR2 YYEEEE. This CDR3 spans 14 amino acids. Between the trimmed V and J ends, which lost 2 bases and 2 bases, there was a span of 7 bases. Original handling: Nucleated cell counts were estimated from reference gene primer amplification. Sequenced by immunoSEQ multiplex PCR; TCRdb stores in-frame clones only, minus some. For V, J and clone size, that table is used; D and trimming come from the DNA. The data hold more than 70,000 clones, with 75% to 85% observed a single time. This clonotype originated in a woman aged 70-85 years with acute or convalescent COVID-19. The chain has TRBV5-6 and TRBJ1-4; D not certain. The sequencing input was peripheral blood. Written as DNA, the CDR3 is TGTGCCAGCAGCTTTTACTCGACTAATGAAAAACTGTTTTTT. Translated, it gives CASSFYSTNEKLFF.